This is a list of T cell receptor beta chains from one sample in a study of blood T cell repertoires in COVID-19. Data came from immunoSEQ multiplex PCR; TCRdb stores just in-frame clones and leaves some out. The profile shows around 120,000 clones, about 78% of them singletons. The sample consisted of peripheral blood. The origin of the receptors is a man in his 70s with acute or convalescent COVID-19. CDR3s include the opening cysteine and the closing phenylalanine or tryptophan. Each record gives: clone size, CDR3 length, D gene, J gene, V gene, CDR3 DNA, CDR3 protein. A D gene is named only where the DNA matches it firmly. Clone sizes are given selectively: once, few, many, or a class where the clone is expanded.

clone_size: few
cdr3_length: 16
d_call: TRBD1
j_call: TRBJ2-1
v_call: TRBV20-1
cdr3_nt: TGCAGTGCTAGTGGCGGGACAGGGGCCTACTACAATGAGCAGTTCTTC
cdr3_aa: CSASGGTGAYYNEQFF

clone_size: once
cdr3_length: 13
d_call: -
j_call: TRBJ2-1
v_call: TRBV19
cdr3_nt: TGTGCCAGTAGTACCCAAACAGGGATTGAGCAGTTCTTC
cdr3_aa: CASSTQTGIEQFF

clone_size: once
cdr3_length: 15
d_call: TRBD2
j_call: TRBJ2-5
v_call: TRBV7-6
cdr3_nt: TGTGCCAGCAGCCCCCCCGGGACTAGCGGGGAGACCCAGTACTTC
cdr3_aa: CASSPPGTSGETQYF

clone_size: -
cdr3_length: 13
d_call: -
j_call: TRBJ2-7
v_call: TRBV10-3
cdr3_nt: TGTGCCATTCAAAGACAGGAGACCTACGAGCAGTACTTC
cdr3_aa: CAIQRQETYEQYF

clone_size: -
cdr3_length: 17
d_call: TRBD1
j_call: TRBJ2-1
v_call: TRBV19
cdr3_nt: TGTGCCAGTAGTATCCGACATAGGACAGGGGTATACAATGAGCAGTTCTTC
cdr3_aa: CASSIRHRTGVYNEQFF

clone_size: -
cdr3_length: 14
d_call: -
j_call: TRBJ2-1
v_call: TRBV7-8
cdr3_nt: TGTGCCAGCAACCCGGTGCGGGGCTCAAATGAGCAGTTCTTC
cdr3_aa: CASNPVRGSNEQFF

clone_size: -
cdr3_length: 15
d_call: TRBD2
j_call: TRBJ2-3
v_call: TRBV18
cdr3_nt: TGTGCCAGCTCACCCTGGAGCGGGGGCACAGATACGCAGTATTTT
cdr3_aa: CASSPWSGGTDTQYF

clone_size: few
cdr3_length: 14
d_call: TRBD1
j_call: TRBJ1-1
v_call: TRBV5-1
cdr3_nt: TGCGCCAGCAGCATGGGACAGATGAACACTGAAGCTTTCTTT
cdr3_aa: CASSMGQMNTEAFF

clone_size: -
cdr3_length: 17
d_call: -
j_call: TRBJ2-5
v_call: TRBV3-1/TRBV3-2
cdr3_nt: TGTGCCAGCAGCCAAATACTAGCTAGGGGGGAGGGAGAGACCCAGTACTTC
cdr3_aa: CASSQILARGEGETQYF

clone_size: -
cdr3_length: 15
d_call: TRBD2
j_call: TRBJ2-5
v_call: TRBV11-2
cdr3_nt: TGTGCCAGCAGCTTACGGGGGGGCGAACGAGAGACCCAGTACTTC
cdr3_aa: CASSLRGGERETQYF

clone_size: -
cdr3_length: 15
d_call: TRBD2
j_call: TRBJ2-7
v_call: TRBV19
cdr3_nt: TGTGCCAGTAGTGGGAGAAGCGGGGGGGCCCGCGAGCAGTACTTC
cdr3_aa: CASSGRSGGAREQYF

clone_size: -
cdr3_length: 15
d_call: -
j_call: TRBJ2-6
v_call: TRBV5-1
cdr3_nt: TGCGCCAGCAGCCAGACTAAGGGTGGGGCCAACGTCCTGACTTTC
cdr3_aa: CASSQTKGGANVLTF

clone_size: -
cdr3_length: 14
d_call: TRBD1
j_call: TRBJ1-2
v_call: TRBV25-1
cdr3_nt: TGTGCCAGCAGGGAGGACAGGGATAACTATGGCTACACCTTC
cdr3_aa: CASREDRDNYGYTF

clone_size: -
cdr3_length: 15
d_call: TRBD1
j_call: TRBJ2-7
v_call: TRBV28
cdr3_nt: TGTGCCAGCTACCCAGGGGACAGGGTCTCCTACGAGCAGTACTTC
cdr3_aa: CASYPGDRVSYEQYF

clone_size: -
cdr3_length: 12
d_call: -
j_call: TRBJ2-7
v_call: TRBV5-5
cdr3_nt: TGTGCCAGCAGCTTACTCCTCTACGAGCAGTACTTC
cdr3_aa: CASSLLLYEQYF

clone_size: -
cdr3_length: 13
d_call: TRBD1
j_call: TRBJ1-1
v_call: TRBV19
cdr3_nt: TGTGCCAGTAGTATAGTTGGGGGACAGGAAGCTTTCTTT
cdr3_aa: CASSIVGGQEAFF

clone_size: -
cdr3_length: 15
d_call: -
j_call: TRBJ1-2
v_call: TRBV25-1
cdr3_nt: TGTGCCAGCAGTGAAAAACCCCCAGGGAGGCATGGCTACACCTTC
cdr3_aa: CASSEKPPGRHGYTF

clone_size: once
cdr3_length: 14
d_call: TRBD1
j_call: TRBJ2-3
v_call: TRBV6-5
cdr3_nt: TGTGCCAGCGCCGACAGGGGCCCCACAGATACGCAGTATTTT
cdr3_aa: CASADRGPTDTQYF

clone_size: -
cdr3_length: 13
d_call: -
j_call: TRBJ1-2
v_call: TRBV14
cdr3_nt: TGTGCCAGCAGCCAAGCCAGGGTCGGGGGCTACACCTTC
cdr3_aa: CASSQARVGGYTF

clone_size: -
cdr3_length: 13
d_call: -
j_call: TRBJ1-5
v_call: TRBV7-2
cdr3_nt: TGTGCCAGCAGCATCCGTACGGGTCAGCCCCAGCATTTT
cdr3_aa: CASSIRTGQPQHF

clone_size: -
cdr3_length: 14
d_call: -
j_call: TRBJ2-5
v_call: TRBV5-4
cdr3_nt: TGTGCCAGCAGCTTGGGACAGGTGGGCGAGACCCAGTACTTC
cdr3_aa: CASSLGQVGETQYF

clone_size: once
cdr3_length: 14
d_call: -
j_call: TRBJ1-4
v_call: TRBV18
cdr3_nt: TGTGCCAGCTCACGGGACAACACTAATGAAAAACTGTTTTTT
cdr3_aa: CASSRDNTNEKLFF

clone_size: -
cdr3_length: 14
d_call: TRBD1
j_call: TRBJ1-5
v_call: TRBV5-6
cdr3_nt: TGTGCCAGCAGCAAAGACAGGGGTAATCGACCCCAGCATTTT
cdr3_aa: CASSKDRGNRPQHF

clone_size: -
cdr3_length: 16
d_call: -
j_call: TRBJ2-6
v_call: TRBV5-6
cdr3_nt: TGTGCCAGCAGGAGGGATACAGACTCTGGGGCCAACGTCCTGACTTTC
cdr3_aa: CASRRDTDSGANVLTF

clone_size: few
cdr3_length: 15
d_call: TRBD2
j_call: TRBJ2-1
v_call: TRBV6-5
cdr3_nt: TGTGCCAGCAGAGGACTAGCGCCTTCGGAGAATGAGCAGTTCTTC
cdr3_aa: CASRGLAPSENEQFF

clone_size: -
cdr3_length: 14
d_call: -
j_call: TRBJ1-2
v_call: TRBV6-2/TRBV6-3
cdr3_nt: TGTGCCAGCAGTTACTCCGTCCTTAACTATGGCTACACCTTC
cdr3_aa: CASSYSVLNYGYTF

clone_size: -
cdr3_length: 15
d_call: TRBD2
j_call: TRBJ2-2
v_call: TRBV5-1
cdr3_nt: TGCGCCAGCAGCACGAGGACTAGCGGGGACGGGGAGCTGTTTTTT
cdr3_aa: CASSTRTSGDGELFF

clone_size: once
cdr3_length: 13
d_call: TRBD1
j_call: TRBJ1-1
v_call: TRBV19
cdr3_nt: TGTGCCAGTAGTTGGGACAGCTACACTGAAGCTTTCTTT
cdr3_aa: CASSWDSYTEAFF

clone_size: -
cdr3_length: 17
d_call: -
j_call: TRBJ1-2
v_call: TRBV7-2
cdr3_nt: TGTGCCAGCAGCTGGGGGAGGGGACGGGCCGGGAACTATGGCTACACCTTC
cdr3_aa: CASSWGRGRAGNYGYTF

clone_size: -
cdr3_length: 15
d_call: TRBD2
j_call: TRBJ2-5
v_call: TRBV6-6
cdr3_nt: TGTGCCAGCAGTCACCTGACTAGCGGGGGGGAGACCCAGTACTTC
cdr3_aa: CASSHLTSGGETQYF

clone_size: -
cdr3_length: 15
d_call: -
j_call: TRBJ1-2
v_call: TRBV7-3
cdr3_nt: TGTGCCAGCAGCTTAACGGCGGACAGCTTCTATGGCTACACCTTC
cdr3_aa: CASSLTADSFYGYTF

clone_size: -
cdr3_length: 15
d_call: TRBD2
j_call: TRBJ2-7
v_call: TRBV6-6
cdr3_nt: TGTGCCAGCAGTAGGACTAGCGGGGGGTCCTACGAGCAGTACTTC
cdr3_aa: CASSRTSGGSYEQYF

clone_size: -
cdr3_length: 11
d_call: -
j_call: TRBJ1-1
v_call: TRBV29-1
cdr3_nt: TGCAGCGCAGCACCCAACACTGAAGCTTTCTTT
cdr3_aa: CSAAPNTEAFF

clone_size: -
cdr3_length: 16
d_call: -
j_call: TRBJ2-2
v_call: TRBV3-1/TRBV3-2
cdr3_nt: TGTGCCAGCAGCCACTCTACTAGCTCGAACACCGGGGAGCTGTTTTTT
cdr3_aa: CASSHSTSSNTGELFF

clone_size: -
cdr3_length: 14
d_call: -
j_call: TRBJ1-2
v_call: TRBV24-1
cdr3_nt: TGTGCCACCAGTGAGAGAGGACAATCTGGGGGCTACACCTTC
cdr3_aa: CATSERGQSGGYTF

clone_size: few
cdr3_length: 11
d_call: -
j_call: TRBJ2-1
v_call: TRBV12-5
cdr3_nt: TGTGCTCAGGGAACTTACAATGAGCAGTTCTTC
cdr3_aa: CAQGTYNEQFF